One sample yielded the 8 T cell receptor beta chains listed below, sequenced in a study of OX40 agonist ivuxolimab in advanced cancers. The library was made by the immunoSEQ multiplex PCR assay. This immuneACCESS table, as held by TCRdb, lists in-frame sequences with V and J called but not all clones. Of the missing ones, under half trace to an unresolved V gene in checked studies; the others have no known cause. The sample includes over 100,000 clones, with 75% to 90% observed a single time. The ten largest make up around 0.53% of the sample. The input for sequencing was CD4+ or CD8+ T cells sorted from blood, taken in a trial of the OX40 agonist ivuxolimab. The source is an adult with an advanced solid tumor such as melanoma, head and neck, liver or kidney cancer.

The chain uses TRBV4-1 and TRBJ1-2; perhaps TRBD1 as D (6 bases). With 4 bases removed from V and 5 bases from J, the gap between germline ends came to 14 bases. Germline V gives CDR1 MGHRA, CDR2 YSYEKL. There are 14 residues in the CDR3. Here the CDR3 reads CASSPYDRSYGYTF. DNA for the CDR3: TGCGCCAGCAGCCCCTATGACAGGTCTTATGGCTACACCTTC.

The sample holds a few counts of this clone. The chain links TRBV14 to TRBJ2-1; TRBD1 aligns across 8 bases. Germline loops: CDR1 SGHDN, CDR2 FVKESK. The length of the CDR3 is 13 residues. With 5 bases clipped from V and 7 bases from J, the junction kept 4 bases outside the gene matches. CDR3 loop: CASSWTGINEQFF. DNA for the CDR3: TGTGCCAGCAGCTGGACAGGGATTAATGAGCAGTTCTTC.

This CDR3 reads CASSQDRTSGAHTQYF. The CDR3, as DNA: TGTGCCAGCAGCCAAGATAGGACTAGCGGGGCCCATACGCAGTATTTT. The chain uses TRBV4-2 and TRBJ2-3, with 12 bases fitting TRBD2. Germline V CDR1 and CDR2: LGHNA, YNFKEQ. V lost 0 bases, J lost 7 bases, and 5 bases stayed unmatched. This CDR3 is built from 16 residues.

The CDR3 is CASSGTGGFAYEQYF. CDR3 nucleotides: TGTGCCAGCAGTGGCACAGGGGGTTTCGCCTACGAGCAGTACTTC. The gene calls are TRBV6-6 and TRBJ2-7; 8 nucleotides align to TRBD1. With 5 bases clipped from V and 2 bases from J, the junction kept 8 bases outside the gene matches. Looked up from germline, CDR1 is MNHNY and CDR2 is SVGAGI (reference sequence). This CDR3 has 15 amino acids.

The chain combines TRBV29-1 with TRBJ1-1; D is uncertain. V lost 7 bases to trimming and J lost 3 bases, with 9 bases between them. The CDR3 is 11 amino acids. Germline assignment: CDR1 SQVTM and CDR2 ANQGSEA. CDR3 amino acids: CSENRYTEAFF. The CDR3 DNA reads as TGCAGCGAGAACAGATACACTGAAGCTTTCTTT.

This chain links TRBV30 with TRBJ1-4; no clear D gene. CDR3 length: 13 amino acids. The V and J ends lost 3 bases and 0 bases respectively, with 5 bases between them. Germline CDR1 and CDR2: GTSNPN and SVGIG (reference sequence). This CDR3 reads CAWRRPTNEKLFF. CDR3 bases: TGTGCCTGGAGGAGGCCAACTAATGAAAAACTGTTTTTT.

V and J are TRBV7-2 and TRBJ2-5; weak D call: TRBD2 (5 bases). Germline assignment: CDR1 SGHTA and CDR2 FQGNSA. Trimming pared 5 bases from V and 1 base from J, leaving 14 bases between. The CDR3 has 15 amino acids. The CDR3 nucleotides are TGTGCCAGCAGCGCCCGAAGGACTTCCCAAGAGACCCAGTACTTC. This codes for CASSARRTSQETQYF.

V is TRBV7-2 and J is TRBJ2-5; tentative D call: TRBD1 (6 bases). V was shortened by 0 bases and J by 2 bases, with 16 bases between the two germline ends. Germline loops: CDR1 SGHTA, CDR2 FQGNSA. The CDR3 covers 17 residues. The CDR3 DNA is TGTGCCAGCAGCTTAGCCTCTATAACAGGGCGGCAAGAGACCCAGTACTTC. Its protein product is CASSLASITGRQETQYF.